This T cell receptor beta chain was retrieved from a study of T cells in localized non-small cell lung cancer. Here immunoSEQ multiplex PCR was the method, and the copy in TCRdb shows in-frame clones only, minus some. This sample has about 52,000 clones, with roughly 86% found just once. Study observations and caveats: A median of approximately 60 of the top 100 tumor clones appeared in adjacent lung, which was paired and uninvolved. Measurement of T cell clonality placed uninvolved adjacent lung highest, above the level in tumor.

This CDR3 region has 13 residues. V lost 0 bases and J 8 bases, leaving 11 bases between the germline ends. The V gene's germline CDR1 is SGHDT and CDR2 YYEEEE. Turning to this clone: Antigen specificity is unknown.

This chain connects TRBV5-6 to TRBJ1-2; tentative D call: TRBD1 (5 bases). Sequenced material: PBMCs, taken before any cancer treatment. This receptor was obtained from a female donor with stage II lung adenocarcinoma. The CDR3 nucleotides read TGTGCCAGCAGCTTGGCTAGGGGCCGGGGCTACACCTTC. It yields the protein CASSLARGRGYTF.